These 30 T cell receptor beta chains share one sample of origin, sequenced in a study of shared clonotypes between healthy human individuals. Clones were sequenced by immunoSEQ multiplex PCR, and TCRdb holds only the in-frame ones, with some missing. Here the sample spans about 1 million clones, around 74% being singletons. The specimen sequenced was memory CD4+ T cells sorted from blood. Subset in this sample: CD45RA-negative fraction. The receptors derive from a man aged 18 to 35 in good health.

The chain recombines TRBV9 with TRBJ2-3; 8 bases fit TRBD1. Losses at the gene ends were 6 bases for V and 1 base for J; bases not matched to a gene: 7. The CDR3 spans 15 residues. In germline, CDR1 is SGDLS, CDR2 YYNGEE. CDR3 protein: CASTRQGLRTDTQYF. DNA of the CDR3: TGTGCCAGCACACGACAGGGGCTCCGCACAGATACGCAGTATTTT.

J is TRBJ2-1 and V is TRBV29-1, with 16 bases that match TRBD2. This CDR3 has 13 amino acids. Looked up from germline, CDR1 is SQVTM and CDR2 is ANQGSEA. This CDR3 is CSGTSGGASEQFF. The DNA for the CDR3 is TGCAGTGGGACTAGCGGGGGGGCCAGTGAGCAGTTCTTC.

The V gene is TRBV20-1, the J gene TRBJ1-1; 9 positions match TRBD1. The CDR3 totals 11 residues. Germline V gene lookup returns CDR1 DFQATT and CDR2 SNEGSKA (reference sequence). DNA for the CDR3: TGCAGCTCCGACAGGGGGGCTGAAGCTTTCTTT. This gives the protein CSSDRGAEAFF.

The rearrangement links TRBV6-5 to TRBJ2-5; no clear D gene. Trimming removed 5 bases at V and 5 bases at J, with 12 bases between. The CDR3 is made up of 13 amino acids. The germline V gene has CDR1 MNHEY and CDR2 SVGAGI. CDR3 sequence: CASSRHASETQYF. In DNA form, the CDR3 reads TGTGCCAGCAGTCGACACGCCTCGGAGACCCAGTACTTC.

This chain connects TRBV10-2 to TRBJ1-5; D uncertain. V was trimmed by 2 bases and J by 4 bases, leaving 6 bases between them. This CDR3 spans 13 amino acids. Per the germline V gene, CDR1 is WSHSY and CDR2 is SAAADI. In DNA form, the CDR3 reads TGCGCCAGCAGTGAGCTAATAAATCAGCCCCAGCATTTT. Translating gives CASSELINQPQHF.

V usage is TRBV7-9 and J usage is TRBJ2-1; TRBD2 aligns across 9 bases. J lost 9 bases, V lost 5 bases, and 11 bases had no gene match. CDR1 is SEHNR, CDR2 FQNEAQ, per germline (reference sequence). The CDR3 runs 15 residues. CDR3 sequence reads: CASSPGGGGAVEQFF. As DNA, the CDR3 is TGTGCCAGCAGCCCGGGTGGCGGGGGGGCCGTTGAGCAGTTCTTC. The full variable domain, with the rest looked up from reference TRBV7-9 and TRBJ2-1, is DTGVSQNPRHKITKRGQNVTFRCDPISEHNRLYWYRQTLGQGPEFLTYFQNEAQLEKSRLLSDRFSAERPKGSFSTLEIQRTEQGDSAMYLCASSPGGGGAVEQFFGPGTRLTVL.

This chain links TRBV2 with TRBJ2-3; D gene ambiguous. Trimming removed 3 bases from V and 4 bases from J, with 8 bases in between. Germline CDR1 SNHLY, CDR2 FYNNEI. The CDR3 length is 13 residues. The CDR3 nucleotides read TGTGCCAGCAGTGATCAAGGGTCAGATACGCAGTATTTT. Protein: CASSDQGSDTQYF.

On this clone: This may arise from a read error, as a much more abundant clone is one base away. This chain uses TRBV6-1 with TRBJ2-5; D gene unclear. The germline V and J ends were trimmed by 6 bases and 2 bases, with 1 base remaining between them. Germline CDR1 reads MNHNS; CDR2 reads SASEGT. This CDR3 region has 10 residues. The CDR3 DNA reads as TGTGCCAGCAGACAAGAGACCCAGTACTTC. Translation: CASRQETQYF.

The gene calls are TRBV18 and TRBJ2-2; D ambiguous. The CDR3 has 15 amino acids. Germline-derived CDR1 and CDR2 are KGHSH and LQKENI. Trimming took off 2 bases at V and 2 bases at J, with 9 bases between the two ends. CDR3 sequence reads: CASSPKKQNTGELFF. The CDR3, as DNA: TGTGCCAGCTCACCAAAGAAACAAAACACCGGGGAGCTGTTTTTT.

There are a few counts of this clone. The rearrangement uses TRBV7-9 and TRBJ1-2; D gene ambiguous. This CDR3 has 12 amino acids. V lost 2 bases and J lost 4, with 5 bases in between. Germline V gene lookup returns CDR1 SEHNR and CDR2 FQNEAQ (reference sequence). The CDR3 loop is CASSLPSYGYTF. The CDR3 region has the DNA TGTGCCAGCAGCTTACCTTCCTATGGCTACACCTTC. The variable domain in full, completed from reference TRBV7-9 and TRBJ1-2, reads DTGVSQNPRHKITKRGQNVTFRCDPISEHNRLYWYRQTLGQGPEFLTYFQNEAQLEKSRLLSDRFSAERPKGSFSTLEIQRTEQGDSAMYLCASSLPSYGYTFGSGTRLTVV.

The V gene is TRBV2, the J gene TRBJ1-1; perhaps TRBD1 as D (5 bases). Germline loops: CDR1 SNHLY, CDR2 FYNNEI. The V end lost 8 bases, the J end lost 6 bases, and 16 bases lay between the germline ends. The CDR3 consists of 13 residues. The CDR3 bases are TGTGCCAGCCCGGGGGTGGCTAGCGCTGAAGCTTTCTTT. It encodes CASPGVASAEAFF. Variable domain in full (rest from reference TRBV2 and TRBJ1-1): EPEVTQTPSHQVTQMGQEVILRCVPISNHLYFYWYRQILGQKVEFLVSFYNNEISEKSEIFDDQFSVERPDGSNFTLKIRSTKLEDSAMYFCASPGVASAEAFFGQGTRLTVV.

This clone was observed many times. V gene TRBV9 combines with J gene TRBJ1-4; possibly TRBD1 for D (5 bases). Germline CDR1 SGDLS, CDR2 YYNGEE. Deletions cut 0 bases from V and 3 bases from J, with 9 bases between. This CDR3 region has 15 residues. CDR3 region: CASSVGAGPNEKLFF. Written as DNA, the CDR3 is TGTGCCAGCAGCGTAGGGGCAGGGCCTAATGAAAAACTGTTTTTT.

The chain couples TRBV7-8 to TRBJ2-7; D may be TRBD2 (6 bases). V lost 1 base, J lost 4 bases, and 14 bases lay in between. This CDR3 is 15 amino acids long. Germline V lookup: CDR1 SGHVS, CDR2 FQNEAQ. The CDR3 nucleotides are TGTGCCAGCAGCTTAGAACGAGGGGCGGGATACGAGCAGTACTTC. Amino acid sequence: CASSLERGAGYEQYF.

CDR3 residues: CAWIRRGQLYNSPLHF. Here the CDR3 DNA reads TGTGCCTGGATCCGCAGGGGGCAGCTCTATAATTCACCCCTCCACTTT. V and J are TRBV30 and TRBJ1-6, with 8 bases aligning to TRBD1. This CDR3 contains 16 residues. The V gene's germline CDR1 is GTSNPN and CDR2 SVGIG (reference sequence). Trimming cost V 4 bases and J 3 bases; bases outside gene matches: 8.

This sequence joins TRBV29-1 and TRBJ1-2; D is unclear. The germline gives CDR1 SQVTM, CDR2 ANQGSEA. This CDR3 is built from 11 residues. The V end was cut by 7 bases, the J end by 8 bases, with 14 bases between. The DNA for the CDR3 is TGCAGCGGTCAGGACGGTAGGGGCTACACCTTC. Protein product: CSGQDGRGYTF.

The chain has TRBV18 and TRBJ2-2, with D unresolved. Per germline, CDR1 KGHSH and CDR2 LQKENI. V dropped 0 bases and J dropped 5 bases, with 10 bases sitting between them. The CDR3 runs to 15 residues. The CDR3 DNA sequence: TGTGCCAGCTCACCACCATGGGGAAGAACCGGGGAGCTGTTTTTT. It yields the protein CASSPPWGRTGELFF.

In its sample, this clone was seen once. This rearrangement joins TRBV11-1 to TRBJ2-2, with TRBD1 matching 9 bases. The CDR3 extends over 17 amino acids. Germline CDR1 reads SGHAT; CDR2 reads FQDESV (reference sequence). The V segment lost 5 bases and the J segment 2 bases; nucleotides outside the gene matches: 9. The CDR3 region has the DNA TGTGCCAGCAGCCGACAGGGGGTAGAGGGAAACACCGGGGAGCTGTTTTTT. It is translated as CASSRQGVEGNTGELFF. The variable domain in full, completed from reference TRBV11-1 and TRBJ2-2, reads EAEVAQSPRYKITEKSQAVAFWCDPISGHATLYWYRQILGQGPELLVQFQDESVVDDSQLPKDRFSAERLKGVDSTLKIQPAELGDSAMYLCASSRQGVEGNTGELFFGEGSRLTVL.

The DNA of the CDR3 is TGTGCCAGCAGCACATCCACCGGGACAGGTTTTAATCAGCCCCAGCATTTT. This translates into CASSTSTGTGFNQPQHF. The rearrangement joins TRBV7-9 to TRBJ1-5, with 8 nucleotides matching TRBD1. Germline V CDR1 and CDR2: SEHNR, FQNEAQ (reference sequence). The CDR3 has 17 residues. V lost 5 bases and J lost 4; bases outside the gene matches: 13.

The V call is TRBV5-1, the J call TRBJ2-2; D may correspond to TRBD1 or TRBD2 (5 bases each). The V and J ends lost 0 bases and 5 bases respectively, with 11 bases between them. The length of the CDR3 is 15 residues. Per germline, CDR1 SGHRS and CDR2 YFSETQ. CDR3 nucleotide sequence: TGCGCCAGCAGCTTGGGACCAGGGACGACCGGGGAGCTGTTTTTT. The encoded protein is CASSLGPGTTGELFF.

The chain couples TRBV9 to TRBJ1-6, with a possible D match to TRBD1 (6 bases). The CDR3 is 14 amino acids. Germline values: CDR1 SGDLS, CDR2 YYNGEE. Between the trimmed V and J ends, which lost 4 bases and 9 bases, there was a span of 14 bases. The CDR3 loop is CASSTTGQRSPLHF. The CDR3 DNA reads TGTGCCAGCAGCACTACAGGGCAACGTTCACCCCTCCACTTT.

The V gene is TRBV27, the J gene TRBJ2-3; D is possibly TRBD1 (6 bases). The CDR3 is made up of 15 amino acids. The ends were cut back, 1 base at V and 4 bases at J, with 12 bases in the middle. Germline V gene data show CDR1 as MNHEY and CDR2 as SMNVEV (reference sequence). The CDR3 here is CASSLLQGGSDTQYF. The CDR3 nucleotides read TGTGCCAGCAGTTTATTGCAAGGGGGTTCAGATACGCAGTATTTT.

V usage is TRBV25-1 and J usage is TRBJ2-1; 12 bases match TRBD2. This CDR3 has 17 amino acids. The germline V gene has CDR1 MGHDK and CDR2 SYGVNS. The V gene end was trimmed by 2 bases and the J gene end by 0 bases; junction bases not matched to a gene: 2. The CDR3: CASSELAGGSSYNEQFF. CDR3 DNA: TGTGCCAGCAGTGAACTAGCGGGAGGGAGCTCCTACAATGAGCAGTTCTTC.

The genes are TRBV4-2 and TRBJ2-7; TRBD2 is a possible D gene (5 bases). With 3 bases removed from V and 0 bases from J, the gap between germline ends came to 12 bases. The CDR3 has 15 residues. CDR1 is LGHNA, CDR2 YNFKEQ, per germline. The CDR3 here is CASSQGGSSSYEQYF. The CDR3 bases are TGTGCCAGCAGCCAGGGTGGGAGTAGCTCCTACGAGCAGTACTTC.

The chain employs TRBV30 and TRBJ2-7; D might be TRBD2 (6 bases). This CDR3 spans 13 amino acids. The V gene's germline CDR1 is GTSNPN and CDR2 SVGIG (reference sequence). Trimming stripped 3 bases from V and 6 bases from J, with 15 bases between. The CDR3 region is CAWSRLERGEQYF. DNA of the CDR3: TGTGCCTGGAGCCGACTAGAAAGGGGCGAGCAGTACTTC.

The chain employs TRBV5-1 and TRBJ2-6, with TRBD1 matching 7 bases. CDR3 length: 17 residues. V shed 3 bases, J shed 0 bases, and the junction held 6 bases outside the gene matches. Germline V CDR1 and CDR2: SGHRS, YFSETQ. The CDR3 bases are TGCGCCAGCAGCTCCCGGACAGGAACCTCTGGGGCCAACGTCCTGACTTTC. Its protein product is CASSSRTGTSGANVLTF.

The rearrangement links TRBV6-6 to TRBJ2-2; D call uncertain. Germline-derived CDR1 and CDR2 are MNHNY and SVGAGI (reference sequence). V was trimmed by 5 bases and J by 3 bases, leaving 4 bases between them. CDR3 size: 12 residues. The CDR3 reads CASSTYTGELFF. The CDR3, as DNA: TGTGCCAGCAGTACCTACACCGGGGAGCTGTTTTTT.

This rearrangement joins TRBV11-2 to TRBJ1-2; D is uncertain. V gave up 4 bases and J gave up 8 bases, with 17 bases separating them. Germline V lookup: CDR1 SGHAT, CDR2 FQNNGV. The CDR3 consists of 14 residues. DNA for the CDR3: TGTGCCAGCAGCTCTGACTTCCAAGGTCGGGGCTACACCTTC. Its protein product is CASSSDFQGRGYTF.

V gene TRBV28 combines with J gene TRBJ2-5; the D gene could be TRBD1 or TRBD2 (5 bases each). In germline, CDR1 is MDHEN, CDR2 SYDVKM. Trimming left V 5 bases short and J 5 bases short, with 18 bases between. The CDR3 is made up of 15 amino acids. CDR3 coding DNA: TGTGCCAGCAGTCCCCGGGACGTAAATGCGGAGACCCAGTACTTC. Protein product: CASSPRDVNAETQYF.

This clone was detected only a few times. The chain combines TRBV5-6 with TRBJ2-7; 10 nucleotides line up with TRBD1. The CDR3 totals 14 residues. Losses at the gene ends were 4 bases for V and 6 bases for J; bases not matched to a gene: 7. CDR1 and CDR2 from the germline V gene are SGHDT and YYEEEE. The CDR3 sequence: CASSTGTGVGEQYF. For the CDR3, the DNA is TGTGCCAGCAGCACCGGGACAGGGGTGGGCGAGCAGTACTTC.

A remark on this clone: The same CDR3 can be traced to other DNA sequences in this sample. The chain combines TRBV19 with TRBJ1-3, with unresolved D. The germline V gene has CDR1 LNHDA and CDR2 SQIVND (reference sequence). This CDR3 spans 14 amino acids. The ends were cut back, 3 bases at V and 4 bases at J, with 10 bases in the middle. CDR3 amino acids: CASSISGPGNTIYF. The CDR3 nucleotides read TGTGCCAGTAGTATTTCCGGGCCCGGAAACACCATATATTTT.